Listed here are 28 T cell receptor beta chains from one sample, sequenced in a study of Tregs in tolerant kidney transplant recipients. Sequencing used immunoSEQ multiplex PCR; TCRdb keeps in-frame clones, though not all of them. The profile shows around 78,000 clones, less than 95% of them singletons. Specimen: Tregs from blood, collected before the transplant. These receptors came from a human donor who received a combined kidney and bone marrow transplant.

V usage is TRBV27 and J usage is TRBJ2-2; perhaps TRBD2 as D (5 bases). Germline lookup yields CDR1 MNHEY and CDR2 SMNVEV (reference sequence). CDR3 length: 12 residues. Trimming cost V 3 bases and J 7 bases, with 6 bases left between them. CDR3 region: CASSLRVGELFF. The CDR3 DNA is TGTGCCAGCAGTTTGAGGGTCGGGGAGCTGTTTTTT.

The chain joins TRBV6-1 to TRBJ2-6; TRBD1 aligns across 8 bases. V gave up 2 bases and J gave up 1 base; unmatched junction bases: 10. Germline CDR1 reads MNHNS; CDR2 reads SASEGT. The CDR3 is made up of 19 amino acids. CDR3 loop: CASSENPWTGLSGANVLTF. The CDR3 coding sequence is TGTGCCAGCAGTGAAAACCCCTGGACAGGGCTATCTGGGGCCAACGTCCTGACTTTC.

The CDR3 coding sequence is TGTGCCAGCAGTTACAGGGCAGGAACCTACGAGCAGTACTTC. It codes for CASSYRAGTYEQYF. The rearrangement links TRBV6-6 to TRBJ2-7; D gene unclear. The CDR3 sequence is 14 residues long. The V gene's germline CDR1 is MNHNY and CDR2 SVGAGI (reference sequence). V lost 2 bases, J lost 2 bases, and 10 bases lay in between.

The V gene is TRBV7-9, the J gene TRBJ1-4; D gene unclear. Germline CDR1 and CDR2: SEHNR and FQNEAQ (reference sequence). Trimming took 1 base from V and 6 from J, leaving 9 bases between them. The CDR3 totals 14 residues. The CDR3 protein is CASSLVRSDEKLFF. The CDR3, as DNA: TGTGCCAGCAGCTTAGTTAGGTCAGATGAAAAACTGTTTTTT.

The chain is built from TRBV5-1 and TRBJ2-1; 8 positions agree with TRBD2. There are 15 residues in the CDR3. Germline-derived CDR1 and CDR2 are SGHRS and YFSETQ. Germline trimming cut 2 bases from V and 7 bases from J; bases unmatched to any gene: 8. This CDR3 reads CASSLTGTSLNEQFF. The CDR3 DNA reads as TGCGCCAGCAGCTTAACCGGGACTAGTCTGAATGAGCAGTTCTTC.

The chain recombines TRBV29-1 with TRBJ1-4, with D perhaps matching TRBD1 (6 bases). V lost 6 bases and J lost 3, with 14 bases in between. Germline V gives CDR1 SQVTM, CDR2 ANQGSEA. This CDR3 is built from 14 residues. CDR3 coding DNA: TGCAGCGTACTCCGGGACACATCTAATGAAAAACTGTTTTTT. Protein sequence: CSVLRDTSNEKLFF.

The rearrangement joins TRBV18 to TRBJ1-3, with 7 bases that match TRBD1. With 1 base clipped from V and 9 bases from J, the junction kept 15 bases outside the gene matches. Germline CDR1 reads KGHSH; CDR2 reads LQKENI. The CDR3 covers 17 residues. CDR3 region: CASSPQVLGRGGGTIYF. The CDR3 region has the DNA TGTGCCAGCTCACCACAAGTGCTGGGAAGAGGGGGCGGCACCATATATTTT.

This chain joins TRBV7-2 and TRBJ2-2; D unresolved. The CDR3 is 12 residues long. Germline assignment: CDR1 SGHTA and CDR2 FQGNSA. Trimming left V 3 bases short and J 2 bases short, with 1 base between. DNA for the CDR3: TGTGCCAGCAGCTTCAACACCGGGGAGCTGTTTTTT. Protein sequence: CASSFNTGELFF.

The rearrangement uses TRBV4-2 and TRBJ1-3, with 7 nucleotides matching TRBD1. Trimming cost V 3 bases and J 2 bases; bases outside gene matches: 13. From germline, CDR1 is LGHNA and CDR2 YNFKEQ. This CDR3 region has 18 residues. The CDR3 spells CASSQGITQGKTGNTIYF. Here the CDR3 DNA reads TGTGCCAGCAGCCAGGGCATTACACAGGGGAAGACTGGAAACACCATATATTTT.

The chain links TRBV19 to TRBJ2-1; TRBD1 is a possible D gene (6 bases). The ends were cut back, 5 bases at V and 9 bases at J, with 14 bases in the middle. Germline loops: CDR1 LNHDA, CDR2 SQIVND (reference sequence). There are 13 residues in the CDR3. DNA of the CDR3: TGTGCCAGTAGTGTTACAGGGATGGCTGAGCAGTTCTTC. Translation gives CASSVTGMAEQFF.

This chain connects TRBV7-3 to TRBJ1-5; D gene unclear. CDR3 length equals 14 residues. Germline CDR1 is SGHTA and CDR2 is FQGTGA. The V end was cut by 0 bases, the J end by 1 base, with 4 bases between. The CDR3 spells CASSLTASNQPQHF. The CDR3, as DNA: TGTGCCAGCAGCTTAACGGCGAGCAATCAGCCCCAGCATTTT.

The chain joins TRBV10-3 to TRBJ2-7, with D possibly being TRBD2 (5 bases). The V end lost 2 bases, the J end lost 6 bases, and 17 bases lay between the germline ends. CDR3 length: 15 amino acids. CDR1 and CDR2 (germline): ENHRY, SYGVKD. CDR3 protein: CAISEMGIPDSEQYF. The CDR3, as DNA: TGTGCCATCAGTGAGATGGGGATTCCGGACTCCGAGCAGTACTTC.

The chain recombines TRBV4-2 with TRBJ2-6; TRBD2 matches at 8 bases. The J segment lost 3 bases and the V segment lost 1 base, leaving 8 bases of the junction unmatched. This CDR3 contains 18 residues. Germline values: CDR1 LGHNA, CDR2 YNFKEQ. The CDR3 DNA reads as TGTGCCAGCAGCCAAGTGGGCGGGGGGCGAGATGGGGCCAACGTCCTGACTTTC. It yields the protein CASSQVGGGRDGANVLTF.

The sample holds a few counts of this clone. At one boundary the junction diverges from the germline segment, which might be a read error. The V and J genes are TRBV14 and TRBJ2-7, with D possibly being TRBD2 (5 bases). CDR1 SGHDN and CDR2 FVKESK come from the germline V gene. This CDR3 region has 11 residues. Written as DNA, the CDR3 is TGTGCCAGCAGCCAAGATCGGGGTAGAGTCTTC. Its translation: CASSQDRGRVF.

The gene calls are TRBV6-5 and TRBJ2-3, with 7 positions matching TRBD1. Germline V gene sequence: CDR1 MNHEY, CDR2 SVGAGI. After removal of 5 bases from V and 2 bases from J, the junction contained 7 bases not matched to a gene. The CDR3 totals 15 residues. This CDR3 is CASSARDSNTDTQYF. As DNA, the CDR3 is TGTGCCAGCAGTGCGAGGGACAGCAACACAGATACGCAGTATTTT.

V usage is TRBV9 and J usage is TRBJ2-2; D is undetermined. Trimming shortened V by 0 bases and J by 3 bases, and 0 bases separated the two germline ends. The V gene's germline CDR1 is SGDLS and CDR2 YYNGEE. The CDR3 contains 12 residues. The DNA of the CDR3 is TGTGCCAGCAGCGTAGACACCGGGGAGCTGTTTTTT. Encoded protein: CASSVDTGELFF. Combining the CDR3 with reference TRBV9 and TRBJ2-2 gives the whole variable domain DSGVTQTPKHLITATGQRVTLRCSPRSGDLSVYWYQQSLDQGLQFLIQYYNGEERAKGNILERFSAQQFPDLHSELNLSSLELGDSALYFCASSVDTGELFFGEGSRLTVL.

This sequence joins TRBV5-8 and TRBJ2-2, with TRBD1 matching 9 bases. The CDR3 length is 15 residues. Trimming removed 0 bases from V and 4 bases from J; junction bases left unmatched: 1. Germline lookup yields CDR1 SGHTS and CDR2 YDEGEE. CDR3 DNA sequence: TGTGCCAGCAGCTTGGACAGGGGGCGCACCGGGGAGCTGTTTTTT. As protein: CASSLDRGRTGELFF.

The rearrangement joins TRBV18 to TRBJ2-3, with D hard to call. The CDR3 length is 15 residues. CDR1 and CDR2 from the germline V gene are KGHSH and LQKENI. V lost 3 bases and J 3 bases, leaving 13 bases between the germline ends. CDR3 residues: CASSPVPSRTDTQYF. DNA for the CDR3: TGTGCCAGCTCACCGGTCCCTTCGAGGACAGATACGCAGTATTTT. Filled out from reference TRBV18 and TRBJ2-3, the complete variable domain reads NAGVMQNPRHLVRRRGQEARLRCSPMKGHSHVYWYRQLPEEGLKFMVYLQKENIIDESGMPKERFSAEFPKEGPSILRIQQVVRGDSAAYFCASSPVPSRTDTQYFGPGTRLTVL.

The chain recombines TRBV12-5 with TRBJ2-6, with D uncertain. CDR3 size: 15 residues. Germline values: CDR1 LGHNT, CDR2 FRNRAP. The V and J ends lost 2 bases and 1 base respectively, with 6 bases between them. The CDR3 sequence is CASGLRESGANVLTF. For the CDR3, the DNA is TGTGCTAGTGGTTTGAGAGAGTCTGGGGCCAACGTCCTGACTTTC.

There are a few counts of this clone. The genes are TRBV7-9 and TRBJ1-2, with 7 nucleotides matching TRBD1. This CDR3 is 13 amino acids long. Trimming removed 3 bases from V and 4 bases from J; junction bases left unmatched: 2. Per germline, CDR1 SEHNR and CDR2 FQNEAQ (reference sequence). Here the CDR3 reads CASSLTGTYGYTF. The CDR3 coding sequence is TGTGCCAGCAGCTTGACAGGGACCTATGGCTACACCTTC.

J is TRBJ2-1 and V is TRBV4-1; D could derive from TRBD1 or TRBD2 (5 bases each). Germline CDR1 and CDR2: MGHRA and YSYEKL. The CDR3 sequence is 16 residues long. The V end lost 3 bases, the J end lost 5 bases, and 17 bases lay between the germline ends. The CDR3 DNA reads as TGCGCCAGCAGCCACCTCGGGACGGCTCGTAACAATGAGCAGTTCTTC. This codes for CASSHLGTARNNEQFF.

The chain couples TRBV4-1 to TRBJ2-7, with TRBD2 identical over 7 bases. The CDR3 loop spans 16 amino acids. CDR1 MGHRA and CDR2 YSYEKL come from the germline V gene. Unmatched junction bases numbered 12, after V lost 0 bases and J lost 7 bases. This CDR3 reads CASSQDRGRAREEQYF. CDR3 in DNA: TGCGCCAGCAGCCAAGATCGGGGGAGGGCTCGTGAGGAGCAGTACTTC.

The rearrangement uses TRBV6-6 and TRBJ2-3; D uncertain. The CDR3 runs 11 residues. Trimming took off 6 bases at V and 7 bases at J, with 8 bases between the two ends. Germline CDR1 and CDR2: MNHNY and SVGAGI (reference sequence). Written as DNA, the CDR3 is TGTGCCAGCAGGGACGCAAATACGCAGTATTTT. Translated: CASRDANTQYF.

The chain uses TRBV5-5 and TRBJ2-3, with D perhaps matching TRBD1 or TRBD2 (5 bases each). CDR3 length equals 18 residues. Germline values: CDR1 SGHKS, CDR2 YYEKEE (reference sequence). Trimming removed 2 bases at V and 1 base at J, with 20 bases between. In DNA, the CDR3 is TGTGCCAGCAGCTTCTCTCCTCGATGGCAGGGACGCACAGATACGCAGTATTTT. Its translation is CASSFSPRWQGRTDTQYF.

This sequence joins TRBV27 and TRBJ2-1; TRBD2 matches at 14 bases. Germline assignment: CDR1 MNHEY and CDR2 SMNVEV (reference sequence). V lost 2 bases and J lost 7; bases outside the gene matches: 4. The CDR3 length is 16 residues. In DNA, the CDR3 is TGTGCCAGCAGTTTAGCGGGACTAGCGGGAGAAAATGAGCAGTTCTTC. The encoded protein is CASSLAGLAGENEQFF.

This chain connects TRBV7-9 to TRBJ2-1; D is undetermined. V was shortened by 2 bases and J by 10 bases, with 6 bases between the two germline ends. The CDR3 runs 11 residues. Per germline, CDR1 SEHNR and CDR2 FQNEAQ (reference sequence). The CDR3 here is CASSLMGEQFF. The CDR3 DNA reads as TGTGCCAGCAGCTTAATGGGAGAGCAGTTCTTC. Together with reference TRBV7-9 and TRBJ2-1, the CDR3 gives the full variable domain: DTGVSQNPRHKITKRGQNVTFRCDPISEHNRLYWYRQTLGQGPEFLTYFQNEAQLEKSRLLSDRFSAERPKGSFSTLEIQRTEQGDSAMYLCASSLMGEQFFGPGTRLTVL.

Only a few counts were recorded for this clone. V is TRBV7-3 and J is TRBJ2-2, with D unresolved. This CDR3 spans 11 amino acids. Per germline, CDR1 SGHTA and CDR2 FQGTGA. V lost 3 bases, J lost 5 bases, and 1 base lay in between. CDR3 in amino acids: CASSLTGELFF. Here the CDR3 DNA reads TGTGCCAGCAGCTTGACCGGGGAGCTGTTTTTT.

This clone was seen once. This chain's CDR3 is CASSSTGGPTNEQFF. CDR3 sequence (DNA): TGTGCCAGCAGCTCAACGGGAGGGCCGACCAATGAGCAGTTCTTC. The chain is built from TRBV9 and TRBJ2-1; 8 nucleotides align to TRBD2. CDR3 length equals 15 residues. The germline V gene has CDR1 SGDLS and CDR2 YYNGEE. J gave up 6 bases and V 4 bases, and 9 bases lay outside the gene matches.